The 30 T cell receptor beta chains in this list originate from one sample, sequenced in a study of T cells in Graves' hyperthyroidism and ophthalmopathy. RNA transcripts were the template for amplifying TCR beta CDR3 regions. HTBI primers drove first-round RT-PCR of the TCR CDR3. TCRdb reprocessed the multiplex PCR reads with MiXCR, giving one entry per CDR3 protein. The sample gives around 600,000 distinct CDR3 sequences, about 16% of which show up once; approximately 3.5% is in the top ten. Sequences were obtained from blood. These receptors came from a woman in her 40s with Graves' ophthalmopathy.

This clonotype was counted ten times or more. The rearrangement links TRBV18 to TRBJ1-1; D uncertain. The CDR3 consists of 13 residues. V dropped 5 bases and J dropped 6 bases, with 13 bases sitting between them. Germline CDR1 and CDR2: KGHSH and LQKENI. The CDR3 here is CASSYDFGAEAFF. CDR3 DNA: TGTGCCAGCTCATACGACTTTGGCGCTGAAGCTTTCTTT.

In this sample, this clonotype turned up a few times. The rearrangement uses TRBV12-3 or TRBV12-4 and TRBJ1-1, with a possible D match to TRBD1 (5 bases). The length of the CDR3 is 15 residues. The ends were cut back, 0 bases at V and 4 bases at J, with 12 bases in the middle. This CDR3 reads CASSLARGDGTEAFF. The CDR3 nucleotides are TGTGCCAGCAGTTTAGCACGGGGCGACGGCACTGAAGCTTTCTTT.

This clonotype has only a few counts. CDR3 sequence reads: CASSLRQEWNSNQPQHF. CDR3 sequence (DNA): TGTGCCAGCAGCCTAAGACAGGAGTGGAATAGCAATCAGCCCCAGCATTTT. The V call is TRBV5-5, the J call TRBJ1-5; possible D gene TRBD1, 6 bases. The CDR3 has 17 residues. Germline CDR1 SGHKS, CDR2 YYEKEE (reference sequence). V shed 4 bases and J shed 0 bases, with 17 bases lying between them.

V and J are TRBV2 and TRBJ1-1, with D unresolved. The CDR3 covers 12 residues. Trimming left V 4 bases short and J 4 bases short, with 7 bases between. Germline CDR1 reads SNHLY; CDR2 reads FYNNEI. The CDR3: CASSGASTEAFF. The CDR3 region has the DNA TGTGCCAGCAGTGGGGCCAGCACTGAAGCTTTCTTT.

Of note for this clonotype: Just one base apart from a much larger clone, this may be a read error. The rearrangement joins TRBV20-1 to TRBJ1-1; 9 positions agree with TRBD1. The CDR3 covers 13 residues. Germline CDR1 and CDR2: DFQATT and SNEGSKA (reference sequence). J lost 10 bases, V lost 5 bases, and 11 bases had no gene match. CDR3 DNA sequence: TGCAGTGCTTCCGGGACAGGGCTGTTGGGAGCTTTCTTT. Translating gives CSASGTGLLGAFF.

The sample holds many counts of this clonotype. J is TRBJ2-5 and V is TRBV28; perhaps TRBD2 as D (6 bases). V lost 5 bases, J lost 1 base, and 14 bases lay in between. Germline V gene data show CDR1 as MDHEN and CDR2 as SYDVKM. The length of the CDR3 is 15 residues. The CDR3 nucleotides read TGTGCCAGCAGTCTGGCAGGAGGGATCCAAGAGACCCAGTACTTC. Amino acid sequence: CASSLAGGIQETQYF. The entire variable domain, with the rest obtained from reference TRBV28 and TRBJ2-5, is as follows: DVKVTQSSRYLVKRTGEKVFLECVQDMDHENMFWYRQDPGLGLRLIYFSYDVKMKEKGDIPEGYSVSREKKERFSLILESASTNQTSMYLCASSLAGGIQETQYFGPGTRLLVL.

In this sample, this clonotype turned up many times. The DNA of the CDR3 is TGTGCCAGCAGTATAACCGGGACAGGGGGCTACGAGCAGTACTTC. Its translation: CASSITGTGGYEQYF. This chain uses TRBV28 with TRBJ2-7, with 11 nucleotides matching TRBD1. J lost 3 bases, V lost 5 bases, and 6 bases had no gene match. Per the germline V gene, CDR1 is MDHEN and CDR2 is SYDVKM. The CDR3 spans 15 residues.

This clonotype was seen at least ten times. The rearrangement uses TRBV6-1 and TRBJ1-1; 7 nucleotides agree with TRBD1. The length of the CDR3 is 14 residues. CDR1 is MNHNS and CDR2 is SASEGT in the germline V gene. Trimming cost V 4 bases and J 3 bases; bases outside gene matches: 5. The CDR3 reads CASSVRGLDTEAFF. CDR3 nucleotide sequence: TGTGCCAGCAGTGTCAGGGGGTTGGACACTGAAGCTTTCTTT.

Many counts were recorded for this clonotype. V usage is TRBV7-9 and J usage is TRBJ1-5; TRBD1 matches at 8 bases. CDR1 SEHNR and CDR2 FQNEAQ come from the germline V gene (reference sequence). V lost 4 bases, J lost 4 bases, and 6 bases stayed unmatched. The CDR3 consists of 15 residues. The DNA for the CDR3 is TGTGCCAGCAGCTCAGGACAGGGTCGAAATCAGCCCCAGCATTTT. It yields the protein CASSSGQGRNQPQHF.

This clonotype was counted only a few times. The genes are TRBV7-2 and TRBJ2-2; D may be TRBD2 (5 bases). Looked up from germline, CDR1 is SGHTA and CDR2 is FQGNSA. The germline V and J ends were trimmed by 6 bases and 3 bases, with 17 bases remaining between them. The CDR3 extends over 16 amino acids. CDR3 region: CASSFISGRDTGELFF. Written as DNA, the CDR3 is TGTGCCAGCAGTTTCATCTCGGGGAGAGACACCGGGGAGCTGTTTTTT.

This clonotype has ten or more counts. The gene calls are TRBV3-1 and TRBJ2-1; TRBD2 matches at 9 bases. This CDR3 has 15 residues. In germline, CDR1 is LGHDT, CDR2 YNNKEL (reference sequence). V dropped 1 base and J dropped 7; count of bases not matched to a gene: 5. In DNA, the CDR3 is TGTGCCAGCAGCCAAGGGCTAGCGGGACGTAATGAGCAGTTCTTC. It codes for CASSQGLAGRNEQFF.

This clonotype was detected ten times or more. The chain has TRBV3-1 and TRBJ1-2, with TRBD1 identical over 9 bases. This CDR3 is 16 amino acids long. Germline V gene data show CDR1 as LGHDT and CDR2 as YNNKEL (reference sequence). V lost 3 bases, J lost 2 bases, and 7 bases stayed unmatched. CDR3: CASSQGQGRGNYGYTF. As DNA, the CDR3 is TGTGCCAGCAGCCAGGGACAGGGAAGGGGCAACTATGGCTACACCTTC.

The chain is built from TRBV6-1 and TRBJ2-1; 11 bases fit TRBD2. The length of the CDR3 is 16 residues. CDR1 is MNHNS, CDR2 SASEGT, per germline. V lost 6 bases and J lost 0; bases outside the gene matches: 4. This CDR3 reads CASRVAGGSSYNEQFF. DNA of the CDR3: TGTGCCAGCAGGGTAGCGGGGGGGAGCTCCTACAATGAGCAGTTCTTC.

The sample holds a few counts of this clonotype. The V gene is TRBV7-9, the J gene TRBJ2-7, with D unclear. The V and J ends lost 1 base and 2 bases respectively, with 9 bases between them. The CDR3 extends over 14 amino acids. Germline-derived CDR1 and CDR2 are SEHNR and FQNEAQ (reference sequence). The CDR3 loop is CASSLGVEPYEQYF. The CDR3 nucleotides read TGTGCCAGCAGCTTAGGAGTGGAGCCCTACGAGCAGTACTTC.

This clonotype was counted at least ten times. The rearrangement joins TRBV2 to TRBJ1-5, with D unclear. The ends were cut back, 6 bases at V and 4 bases at J, with 7 bases in the middle. The CDR3 runs to 12 residues. From germline, CDR1 is SNHLY and CDR2 FYNNEI. In nucleotides, the CDR3 is TGTGCCAGCAGGGGAATGAATCAGCCCCAGCATTTT. The encoded protein is CASRGMNQPQHF.

This clonotype was picked up many times. CDR3 nucleotides: TGTGCCAGCAGGGGCGGGTCCCCCTACGAGCAGTACTTC. This sequence encodes CASRGGSPYEQYF. The rearrangement joins TRBV6-1 to TRBJ2-7, with D perhaps matching TRBD2 (5 bases). V was pared by 6 bases and J by 2 bases, with 11 bases between. The V gene's germline CDR1 is MNHNS and CDR2 SASEGT. The CDR3 consists of 13 residues.

This clonotype was counted only a few times. The chain employs TRBV12-3 or TRBV12-4 and TRBJ1-1, with D possibly TRBD1 on 6 matching bases. CDR3 length: 12 amino acids. Trimming took off 4 bases at V and 11 bases at J, with 14 bases between the two ends. The CDR3 reads CASSSQGWAAFF. The CDR3 nucleotides are TGTGCCAGCAGTTCTCAGGGGTGGGCGGCTTTCTTT.

About this clonotype itself: A much larger clone sits a single nucleotide away, making a read error possible. This chain uses TRBV28 with TRBJ1-4, with D possibly being TRBD1 (6 bases). This CDR3 is built from 16 residues. The germline gives CDR1 MDHEN, CDR2 SYDVKM. V lost 6 bases, J lost 6 bases, and 20 bases lay in between. The CDR3 nucleotides read TGTGCCAGCAGCCAAAGGGTTCCGGGGGCTTATGAAAAACTGTTTTTT. Amino acid sequence: CASSQRVPGAYEKLFF. Full variable domain (outside the CDR3, taken from reference TRBV28 and TRBJ1-4): DVKVTQSSRYLVKRTGEKVFLECVQDMDHENMFWYRQDPGLGLRLIYFSYDVKMKEKGDIPEGYSVSREKKERFSLILESASTNQTSMYLCASSQRVPGAYEKLFFGSGTQLSVL.

The genes are TRBV7-2 and TRBJ2-7, with D unclear. With 1 base removed from V and 2 bases from J, the gap between germline ends came to 15 bases. The CDR3 contains 16 residues. Germline values: CDR1 SGHTA, CDR2 FQGNSA. In DNA form, the CDR3 reads TGTGCCAGCAGCTTAGGGGGTGGGGTACGGACCTACGAGCAGTACTTC. Protein product: CASSLGGGVRTYEQYF.

This chain connects TRBV30 to TRBJ1-5, with D tentatively TRBD1 (5 bases). The V and J ends lost 0 bases and 7 bases respectively, with 13 bases between them. Germline CDR1 and CDR2: GTSNPN and SVGIG (reference sequence). The CDR3 has 14 residues. For the CDR3, the DNA is TGTGCCTGGAGTGTACGGGGGAAAGGGCAGCCCCAGCATTTT. Its translation: CAWSVRGKGQPQHF.

This chain links TRBV12-3 or TRBV12-4 with TRBJ2-1; perhaps D is TRBD1 or TRBD2 (5 bases each). The CDR3 consists of 18 residues. Between the trimmed V and J ends, which lost 0 bases and 10 bases, there was a span of 25 bases. In nucleotides, the CDR3 is TGTGCCAGCAGTTTAGCGGAATTCCGGGACGGGCCCGGGGAGGAGCAGTTCTTC. As protein: CASSLAEFRDGPGEEQFF.

This clonotype has a count of ten or more. The CDR3 reads CASSEPRDRFNQPQHF. For the CDR3, the DNA is TGTGCCAGCAGTGAACCCCGGGACAGATTCAATCAGCCCCAGCATTTT. The gene calls are TRBV6-4 and TRBJ1-5; 7 bases match TRBD1. Per the germline V gene, CDR1 is MRHNA and CDR2 is SNTAGT. The CDR3 runs to 16 residues. The ends lost 3 bases at V and 3 bases at J; junction bases unmatched: 8.

In its sample, this clonotype was seen a few times. The chain combines TRBV2 with TRBJ1-2, with D possibly being TRBD1 (5 bases). CDR3 length: 12 residues. Per the germline V gene, CDR1 is SNHLY and CDR2 is FYNNEI. V lost 8 bases, J lost 8 bases, and 15 bases lay in between. The CDR3 DNA reads as TGTGCCAGCCGGGAGGGGTCGCGAGGCTACACCTTC. This codes for CASREGSRGYTF.

Ten or more counts support this clonotype. The V gene is TRBV18, the J gene TRBJ1-2; the match to TRBD1 covers 9 bases. The CDR3 covers 15 residues. The V gene end was trimmed by 3 bases and the J gene end by 7 bases; junction bases not matched to a gene: 9. From germline, CDR1 is KGHSH and CDR2 LQKENI. The CDR3 bases are TGTGCCAGCTCACCTACCGGGACAGGGCAGGGTGGCTACACCTTC. This sequence encodes CASSPTGTGQGGYTF.

This clonotype was seen at least ten times. The V and J genes are TRBV20-1 and TRBJ2-7; D is perhaps TRBD2 (5 bases). Germline assignment: CDR1 DFQATT and CDR2 SNEGSKA (reference sequence). V lost 6 bases and J lost 1, with 16 bases in between. The CDR3 is 14 amino acids. In DNA form, the CDR3 reads TGCAGTGCGAGACGGGATGGGGTTTCCTACGAGCAGTACTTC. It yields the protein CSARRDGVSYEQYF.

This clonotype has a handful of counts. This rearrangement joins TRBV9 to TRBJ2-5; 7 bases are shared with TRBD1. This CDR3 contains 14 residues. V lost 0 bases to trimming and J lost 3 bases; unmatched junction nucleotides: 2. The germline V gene encodes CDR1 SGDLS and CDR2 YYNGEE. The CDR3 loop is CASSVADREETQYF. The CDR3 DNA follows: TGTGCCAGCAGCGTAGCTGACAGGGAAGAGACCCAGTACTTC. The full variable domain, with the rest looked up from reference TRBV9 and TRBJ2-5, is DSGVTQTPKHLITATGQRVTLRCSPRSGDLSVYWYQQSLDQGLQFLIQYYNGEERAKGNILERFSAQQFPDLHSELNLSSLELGDSALYFCASSVADREETQYFGPGTRLLVL.

The rearrangement joins TRBV5-8 to TRBJ1-5; D gene unclear. V was cut by 4 bases and J by 7 bases, with 33 bases left in between. Germline assignment: CDR1 SGHTS and CDR2 YDEGEE. The CDR3 has 20 residues. CDR3 amino acids: CASSPPGFGLLRSGDQPQHF. The DNA of the CDR3 is TGTGCCAGCAGCCCGCCGGGGTTCGGGTTGTTAAGGAGCGGCGACCAGCCCCAGCATTTT.

V gene TRBV28 combines with J gene TRBJ2-1, with D possibly being TRBD2 (6 bases). The CDR3 extends over 13 amino acids. Trimming cost V 8 bases and J 5 bases, with 13 bases left between them. Germline values: CDR1 MDHEN, CDR2 SYDVKM. The CDR3 spells CASQRAGHNEQFF. In nucleotides, the CDR3 is TGTGCCAGCCAGCGGGCAGGCCACAATGAGCAGTTCTTC.

This clonotype has only a few counts. The rearrangement uses TRBV20-1 and TRBJ2-1, with 9 bases that match TRBD2. The CDR3 loop spans 12 amino acids. V lost 6 bases, J lost 12 bases, and 9 bases stayed unmatched. CDR1 DFQATT and CDR2 SNEGSKA come from the germline V gene (reference sequence). The CDR3 coding sequence is TGCAGTGCCTCTGGGCGGGAGGGGCGGCAGTTCTTC. It translates to CSASGREGRQFF.

This clonotype has just a few counts. Here the CDR3 DNA reads TGTGCCACCAGCAGAACTCGCCAGATACAAGAGACCCAGTACTTC. Protein product: CATSRTRQIQETQYF. J is TRBJ2-5 and V is TRBV15; D gene ambiguous. Germline V gene sequence: CDR1 LNHNV, CDR2 YYDKDF (reference sequence). The CDR3 covers 15 residues. V was cut by 2 bases and J by 2 bases, with 12 bases left in between.